This T cell receptor beta chain emerged from a study of blood T cells in healthy people across ages. Then a second PCR, running roughly 7 to 12 cycles, was carried out with a sample-barcoded 5' primer and a J-beta primer mix. Every sample gave at least 3 million paired-end reads containing CDR3. TCRdb independently ran MiXCR on the 5' RACE reads; one entry per CDR3 protein. The data show roughly 1,000,000 distinct CDR3 sequences, around 25% seen once. This clonotype occurred a few times. This CDR3 spans 17 amino acids. Germline loops: CDR1 MNHNY, CDR2 SVGAGI (reference sequence). Trimming pared 1 base from V and 2 bases from J, leaving 17 bases between. The sample was also linked to a second study, of T cells of mothers and their children.

Material for sequencing was blood. This chain connects TRBV6-6 to TRBJ1-1; tentatively, D is TRBD1 (5 bases). This TCR was sampled from a girl aged 2-9 years in good health. CDR3 coding DNA: TGTGCCAGCAGTTACTTCCCCCGGGGGGGGTCTAACACTGAAGCTTTCTTT. This encodes CASSYFPRGGSNTEAFF.